The 28 T cell receptor beta chains below all came from one sample that was sequenced in a study of blood T cell repertoires in COVID-19. This table comes from immunoSEQ multiplex PCR, and its TCRdb copy is limited to in-frame clones, with some not included. Of about 170,000 clones listed, under 90% are singletons. Sequencing was carried out using peripheral blood. These receptors originate from an elderly woman with acute or convalescent COVID-19.

This chain links TRBV12-3 or TRBV12-4 with TRBJ2-7; D is unresolved. The CDR3 runs to 12 residues. Trimming took off 1 base at V and 11 bases at J, with 12 bases between the two ends. The CDR3 bases are TGTGCCAGCAGTTTAGGTCTACGAGGAAAGTACTTC. Its translation: CASSLGLRGKYF.

The chain employs TRBV25-1 and TRBJ1-1; 7 bases are a match to TRBD1. The CDR3 sequence is 13 residues long. V was pared by 7 bases and J by 3 bases, with 5 bases of the junction left unmatched. Germline V CDR1 and CDR2: MGHDK, SYGVNS. The CDR3 nucleotides read TGTGCCAGCATGACAGGGCCCCACACTGAAGCTTTCTTT. Translating it yields CASMTGPHTEAFF. Using reference TRBV25-1 and TRBJ1-1 for the parts outside the CDR3, the full variable domain is EADIYQTPRYLVIGTGKKITLECSQTMGHDKMYWYQQDPGMELHLIHYSYGVNSTEKGDLSSESTVSRIRTEHFPLTLESARPSHTSQYLCASMTGPHTEAFFGQGTRLTVV.

This clone was found a few times. The CDR3 DNA reads as TGTGCCAGTAGTATAGGGACAGGGGGCGGAACATACAATGAGCAGTTCTTC. This translates into CASSIGTGGGTYNEQFF. The chain employs TRBV19 and TRBJ2-1; 11 nucleotides align to TRBD1. The CDR3 is 17 residues long. Losses at the gene ends were 1 base for V and 4 bases for J; bases not matched to a gene: 6. The germline V gene has CDR1 LNHDA and CDR2 SQIVND (reference sequence). Full variable domain (missing parts from reference TRBV19 and TRBJ2-1): DGGITQSPKYLFRKEGQNVTLSCEQNLNHDAMYWYRQDPGQGLRLIYYSQIVNDFQKGDIAEGYSVSREKKESFPLTVTSAQKNPTAFYLCASSIGTGGGTYNEQFFGPGTRLTVL.

The chain joins TRBV18 to TRBJ1-4; D gene ambiguous. V lost 3 bases and J 7 bases, leaving 15 bases between the germline ends. Per germline, CDR1 KGHSH and CDR2 LQKENI. The CDR3 sequence is 15 residues long. The CDR3 is CASSPRRGEGEKLFF. CDR3 in DNA: TGTGCCAGCTCACCCAGACGGGGAGAGGGTGAAAAACTGTTTTTT.

The chain links TRBV5-1 to TRBJ1-4, with D maybe TRBD1 (5 bases). CDR1 is SGHRS and CDR2 is YFSETQ in the germline V gene. V was clipped by 4 bases and J by 4 bases, with 11 bases between them. The CDR3 has 14 amino acids. In nucleotides, the CDR3 is TGCGCCAGCAGCCGGTTCCAGGGTAATGAAAAACTGTTTTTT. Translating gives CASSRFQGNEKLFF.

The chain employs TRBV5-6 and TRBJ1-2, with D tentatively TRBD1 (6 bases). The germline V gene has CDR1 SGHDT and CDR2 YYEEEE. Trimming removed 5 bases at V and 7 bases at J, with 21 bases between. The CDR3 is 15 amino acids. Written as DNA, the CDR3 is TGTGCCAGCAGAGACCCGGGCCCAGGGGCGAGTGGCTACACCTTC. Its translation is CASRDPGPGASGYTF.

V usage is TRBV19 and J usage is TRBJ1-2, with a tentative D call TRBD1 (5 bases). CDR1 is LNHDA, CDR2 SQIVND, per germline (reference sequence). This CDR3 contains 15 residues. Between the trimmed V and J ends, which lost 6 bases and 7 bases, there was a span of 21 bases. CDR3 in amino acids: CASSLIGGAPFGYTF. CDR3 sequence (DNA): TGTGCCAGTAGCCTAATCGGCGGGGCCCCGTTTGGCTACACCTTC.

The rearrangement links TRBV30 to TRBJ2-6; possible D gene TRBD1, 5 bases. The CDR3 is 14 residues long. Germline loops: CDR1 GTSNPN, CDR2 SVGIG (reference sequence). With 5 bases removed from V and 1 base from J, the gap between germline ends came to 9 bases. CDR3 coding DNA: TGTGCCTGGGGGTCAGGGTCTGGGGCCAACGTCCTGACTTTC. Protein: CAWGSGSGANVLTF.

The chain joins TRBV28 to TRBJ1-2; 8 bases align to TRBD1. This CDR3 region has 15 residues. In germline, CDR1 is MDHEN, CDR2 SYDVKM. The trim removed 2 bases at V and 7 bases at J, leaving 9 bases unmatched. CDR3 nucleotides: TGTGCCAGCAGTTTAGACGCCAGGGGGCATGGTGGCTACACCTTC. This translates into CASSLDARGHGGYTF.

The chain is built from TRBV5-5 and TRBJ2-7; weak D call: TRBD2 (5 bases). Between the trimmed V and J ends, which lost 3 bases and 1 base, there was a span of 17 bases. CDR3 length equals 16 residues. Germline V gene data show CDR1 as SGHKS and CDR2 as YYEKEE (reference sequence). The CDR3 region is CASSSTPGLGSYEQYF. The CDR3 nucleotides read TGTGCCAGCAGCTCGACTCCGGGGTTAGGATCCTACGAGCAGTACTTC.

Notes on this clone: In the same sample, other DNA sequences code for this CDR3. The V call is TRBV9, the J call TRBJ2-2; 11 bases match TRBD2. Germline CDR1 is SGDLS and CDR2 is YYNGEE. This CDR3 region has 15 residues. Losses at the gene ends were 2 bases for V and 3 bases for J; bases not matched to a gene: 0. This CDR3 is CASSVGLADTGELFF. The CDR3 DNA is TGTGCCAGCAGCGTGGGACTAGCGGACACCGGGGAGCTGTTTTTT.

The V call is TRBV28, the J call TRBJ1-1, with a possible D match to TRBD1 (6 bases). This CDR3 region has 15 residues. Trimming removed 2 bases at V and 0 bases at J, with 10 bases between. Germline CDR1 and CDR2: MDHEN and SYDVKM. Here the CDR3 reads CASSLVGQLNTEAFF. As DNA, the CDR3 is TGTGCCAGCAGTTTAGTTGGACAGCTGAACACTGAAGCTTTCTTT.

The genes are TRBV4-3 and TRBJ1-6; 9 nucleotides agree with TRBD1. CDR3 length equals 15 residues. Germline V gene sequence: CDR1 LGHNA, CDR2 YSLEER. The V and J ends lost 3 bases and 7 bases, in that order; junction bases with no gene match: 4. Here the CDR3 reads CASSHRTGANSPLHF. For the CDR3, the DNA is TGCGCCAGCAGCCACAGGACAGGGGCAAATTCACCCCTCCACTTT.

The gene calls are TRBV5-1 and TRBJ2-6, with D maybe TRBD1 (6 bases). Germline V gene data show CDR1 as SGHRS and CDR2 as YFSETQ. This CDR3 is built from 15 residues. The V end was cut by 6 bases, the J end by 1 base, with 11 bases between. The DNA of the CDR3 is TGCGCCAGCACGTATCAGGGGTCTGGGGCCAACGTCCTGACTTTC. Translating it yields CASTYQGSGANVLTF.

This clone was seen more than once but under ten times. This chain joins TRBV6-2 or TRBV6-3 and TRBJ1-2; TRBD1 is a possible D gene (6 bases). The CDR3 loop spans 13 amino acids. Germline values: CDR1 MNHEY, CDR2 SVGEGT. V was pared by 4 bases and J by 4 bases, with 10 bases between. The DNA for the CDR3 is TGTGCCAGCAGTTGGGACATATTCTATGGCTACACCTTC. Translating it yields CASSWDIFYGYTF.

The chain carries TRBV7-9 and TRBJ1-5; 9 bases are shared with TRBD1. Germline CDR1 and CDR2: SEHNR and FQNEAQ (reference sequence). J lost 5 bases, V lost 1 base, and 3 bases had no gene match. The CDR3 loop spans 15 amino acids. This CDR3 is CASSLEGQGHQPQHF. The CDR3 region has the DNA TGTGCCAGCAGCTTAGAAGGACAGGGGCATCAGCCCCAGCATTTT.

The genes are TRBV6-6 and TRBJ1-1; 8 nucleotides align to TRBD1. Germline CDR1 and CDR2: MNHNY and SVGAGI (reference sequence). The CDR3 covers 13 residues. With V trimmed by 6 bases and J by 5 bases, 5 bases remained unmatched. The CDR3 loop reads CASSQQGGTEAFF. CDR3 bases: TGTGCCAGCAGCCAACAGGGGGGAACTGAAGCTTTCTTT.

The chain couples TRBV12-3 or TRBV12-4 to TRBJ1-4; 7 nucleotides line up with TRBD1. The CDR3 has 12 residues. J was trimmed by 8 bases and V by 6 bases; bases with no gene match: 3. The CDR3 spells CASSGTEEKLFF. The CDR3 bases are TGTGCCAGCAGCGGGACAGAAGAAAAACTGTTTTTT.

This chain links TRBV27 with TRBJ1-1; perhaps TRBD1 as D (5 bases). In germline, CDR1 is MNHEY, CDR2 SMNVEV (reference sequence). The CDR3 runs to 14 residues. V gave up 5 bases and J gave up 3 bases, with 13 bases separating them. The CDR3 protein is CASSPQNRHTEAFF. Here the CDR3 DNA reads TGTGCCAGCAGTCCCCAAAACAGGCACACTGAAGCTTTCTTT.

The gene calls are TRBV18 and TRBJ2-1; possibly TRBD1 for D (5 bases). Germline-derived CDR1 and CDR2 are KGHSH and LQKENI. CDR3 size: 12 residues. Trimming pared 2 bases from V and 7 bases from J, leaving 6 bases between. CDR3 in DNA: TGTGCCAGCTCACCAGCAGGGAATGAGCAGTTCTTC. Protein product: CASSPAGNEQFF.

The V gene is TRBV19, the J gene TRBJ2-2; the match to TRBD1 covers 8 bases. The CDR3 consists of 14 residues. Germline assignment: CDR1 LNHDA and CDR2 SQIVND (reference sequence). Unmatched junction bases numbered 4, after V lost 3 bases and J lost 7 bases. CDR3 amino acids: CASSIDRGNGELFF. DNA for the CDR3: TGTGCCAGTAGTATCGACAGGGGAAACGGGGAGCTGTTTTTT. Together with reference TRBV19 and TRBJ2-2, the CDR3 gives the full variable domain: DGGITQSPKYLFRKEGQNVTLSCEQNLNHDAMYWYRQDPGQGLRLIYYSQIVNDFQKGDIAEGYSVSREKKESFPLTVTSAQKNPTAFYLCASSIDRGNGELFFGEGSRLTVL.

Note on this clone: The identical CDR3 is also encoded by other nucleotide sequences in the sample. This sequence joins TRBV9 and TRBJ2-2, with TRBD2 matching over 7 bases. The CDR3 spans 16 residues. Germline CDR1 SGDLS, CDR2 YYNGEE. With 0 bases clipped from V and 0 bases from J, the junction kept 2 bases outside the gene matches. The CDR3 DNA sequence: TGTGCCAGCAGCGTAGTAGCGGGTGCGAACACCGGGGAGCTGTTTTTT. Protein product: CASSVVAGANTGELFF.

This chain uses TRBV4-3 with TRBJ2-5; no clear D. This CDR3 contains 14 residues. Germline V gene data show CDR1 as LGHNA and CDR2 as YSLEER. Trimming cost V 0 bases and J 3 bases, with 8 bases left between them. CDR3 DNA sequence: TGCGCCAGCAGCCAAGATTGGGCCAAAGAGACCCAGTACTTC. Translation gives CASSQDWAKETQYF.

The rearrangement links TRBV19 to TRBJ1-5; D is unresolved. Germline values: CDR1 LNHDA, CDR2 SQIVND (reference sequence). V was cut by 3 bases and J by 6 bases, with 6 bases left in between. CDR3 length: 12 amino acids. The CDR3 loop is CASSIVSQPQHF. In DNA, the CDR3 is TGTGCCAGTAGTATTGTCAGTCAGCCCCAGCATTTT.

This rearrangement joins TRBV7-9 to TRBJ1-4, with D hard to call. The CDR3 is 14 residues long. V was trimmed by 1 base and J by 4 bases, leaving 7 bases between them. Germline assignment: CDR1 SEHNR and CDR2 FQNEAQ (reference sequence). CDR3 DNA: TGTGCCAGCAGCTTAGGGCAGTATAATGAAAAACTGTTTTTT. This translates into CASSLGQYNEKLFF.

The chain combines TRBV28 with TRBJ1-1, with D tentatively TRBD1 (5 bases). Per the germline V gene, CDR1 is MDHEN and CDR2 is SYDVKM. The length of the CDR3 is 11 residues. Trimming pared 6 bases from V and 7 bases from J, leaving 9 bases between. Written as DNA, the CDR3 is TGTGCCAGCAGATACACAGGTGAAGCTTTCTTT. It specifies CASRYTGEAFF.

This clone is a singleton in its sample. The V gene is TRBV19, the J gene TRBJ1-6; D not resolved. This CDR3 contains 15 residues. Germline V gene lookup returns CDR1 LNHDA and CDR2 SQIVND (reference sequence). The V and J ends lost 8 bases and 0 bases respectively, with 11 bases between them. The CDR3 DNA reads TGTGCCAGTCGCTCTAGGAGCTCCTATAATTCACCCCTCCACTTT. It is translated as CASRSRSSYNSPLHF.

This chain connects TRBV6-5 to TRBJ2-2; TRBD1 matches 7 bases. The CDR3 has 14 residues. J gave up 7 bases and V 6 bases, and 8 bases lay outside the gene matches. CDR1 is MNHEY, CDR2 SVGAGI, per germline. DNA for the CDR3: TGTGCCAGCAGCGACAGGGCGGTAGGCGGGGAGCTGTTTTTT. As protein: CASSDRAVGGELFF.